One T cell receptor beta chain is described in this entry. This clonotype has more than one count but fewer than ten. The specificity of this receptor is unknown. No per-base quality is available; no much larger clone lies one base away. The instrument was an Illumina MiSeq. Quantitative 5'-RACE with molecular barcodes was the method used to prepare the TCR beta libraries. Processing in the source paper ran as follows. Disease-linked TCR variants were identified with a new computational method built on a probabilistic model of VDJ rearrangement. The public reads were quality trimmed at Q25 with fastp and then assembled into clones with MiXCR by TCRdb, keeping productive beta chains. Under each unique CDR3 protein, matching rows form one entry showing the most common genes and DNA. TCRdb assigned the V and J calls; the authors' analysis was not used. The sample profile shows approximately 35,000 distinct CDR3 sequences; approximately 15% of them were found once. The ten largest clones represent roughly 36% of the sample.

The data derive from a study of CD8 T cells in ankylosing spondylitis (dated by TCRdb to about 2017). At the level of the whole study: The study set out to find disease-linked TCR variants by profiling T cell receptor beta repertoires in ankylosing spondylitis patients and healthy donors. Peripheral blood was sampled, and synovial fluid was additionally collected from ankylosing spondylitis patients. The full study cohort was made up of 25 ankylosing spondylitis patients and 108 healthy donors.

The CDR3 measures 18 amino acids from cysteine to phenylalanine. The entry retains the CDR3 DNA only, 54 bases that are in frame from base 1. Reading the germline V gene gives CDR1 SGDLS and CDR2 YYNGEE. Trimming at the junction amounts to 0 bases on V and 0 bases on J, and the germline ends lie 17 bases apart. The study at large found these results: A CD8+ phenotype was shown by the disease-linked clones, which were found at relatively low frequencies in peripheral blood. According to the report, matched synovial fluid samples from ankylosing spondylitis patients were significantly enriched for the disease-linked clones. Blood from ankylosing spondylitis patients appeared to be characterized by a TCR beta motif composed of about eight highly homologous amino acid variants. Some motif variants had previously been reported in the synovial fluid and blood of reactive arthritis patients, which suggests shared mechanisms of disease initiation.

The V gene is TRBV9 and the J gene is TRBJ2-3; the D gene is not confidently resolved. Material: blood. The sequence came from a male donor with ankylosing spondylitis or in good health (not recorded which). The sequenced DNA: TGTGCCAGCAGCGTAGCGGACGGGTGGCAGATAAGCACAGATACGCAGTATTTT. Translation gives CASSVADGWQISTDTQYF.